The clone carrying this T cell receptor (beta chain) was recorded many times. The antigen remains unidentified. Exclusion criteria comprised uncontrolled infection, other autoimmune disease, pregnancy or lactation. Orbital computed tomography and thyroid ultrasound, together with serum TRAb and thyroxine and clinical symptoms, were used for diagnoses. The blood specimen was taken at initial hyperthyroidism diagnosis, before any ophthalmopathy symptoms. Amplification targeted TCR beta CDR3 regions from RNA transcripts. HTBI primers were employed in a first-round RT-PCR of the TCR CDR3. One entry per CDR3 protein results from TCRdb running MiXCR on the multiplex PCR reads. The sample has a few hundred thousand distinct CDR3 sequences, 13% seen once. This sample stems from a study of T cells in Graves' hyperthyroidism and ophthalmopathy. Regarding the study as a whole: The model made its ophthalmopathy prediction, and onset followed a median approximately six months later.

Deletions cut 3 bases from V and 2 bases from J, with 13 bases between. The V gene's germline CDR1 is MGHRA and CDR2 YSYEKL. This CDR3 has 15 residues. The genes are TRBV4-1 and TRBJ1-2, with D uncertain. The source material was blood. The source of this sequence is a man aged 30 to 45 with Graves' hyperthyroidism that later progressed to Graves' ophthalmopathy. In DNA, the CDR3 is TGCGCCAGCAGCCAGAGAACGCAGGCCAACTATGGCTACACCTTC. Residues: CASSQRTQANYGYTF.